Shown below are 23 T cell receptor beta chains from a single sample sequenced in a study of regulatory T cells in long-lasting Graves disease. For TCR beta, libraries came from iRepertoire HTBI primers and Arm-PCR of CDR3 regions. TCRdb reprocessed the multiplex PCR reads via MiXCR and lists one record per CDR3 protein. The top ten hold over 15% of the sample, which has about 460,000 distinct CDR3 sequences, around 13% seen once. The time point was: newly diagnosed GD, antithyroid drugs for less than 3 months. Extracted PBMC RNA gave rise to the TCR library. These data were also filed under a second study, of T cells in Graves' hyperthyroidism and ophthalmopathy.

Sample: peripheral blood mononuclear cells (PBMCs), taken at new diagnosis, from a patient treated with antithyroid drugs. Source of these receptors: a woman in her forties or fifties with Graves disease.

V is TRBV12-3 or TRBV12-4 and J is TRBJ2-5, with a tentative D call TRBD2 (6 bases). This CDR3 comprises 15 residues. The germline V and J ends were trimmed by 3 bases and 6 bases, with 17 bases remaining between them. The CDR3 nucleotides read TGTGCCAGCAGTTTGGGTCAGGGCGGGAAAAAGACCCAGTACTTC. Protein sequence: CASSLGQGGKKTQYF.

The rearrangement uses TRBV3-1 and TRBJ2-5, with 15 positions matching TRBD2. Germline lookup yields CDR1 LGHDT and CDR2 YNNKEL (reference sequence). The V segment lost 4 bases and the J segment 5 bases; nucleotides outside the gene matches: 8. This CDR3 is 17 amino acids long. CDR3 in amino acids: CASSLGTSGRLLETQYF. The DNA of the CDR3 is TGTGCCAGCAGCCTCGGGACTAGCGGGAGGTTATTGGAGACCCAGTACTTC.

This sequence joins TRBV6-1 and TRBJ2-7, with 12 nucleotides matching TRBD1. CDR1 is MNHNS, CDR2 SASEGT, per germline. The CDR3 loop spans 14 amino acids. The trim removed 8 bases at V and 4 bases at J, leaving 6 bases unmatched. CDR3 nucleotides: TGTGCCAGCTACCCGGGACAGGGGGCTTACGAGCAGTACTTC. Its translation: CASYPGQGAYEQYF.

The chain employs TRBV7-9 and TRBJ1-6, with D unresolved. The CDR3 extends over 15 amino acids. Per germline, CDR1 SEHNR and CDR2 FQNEAQ (reference sequence). Deletions cut 11 bases from V and 15 bases from J, with 29 bases between. CDR3: CAVISLVAGKSILHF. For the CDR3, the DNA is TGTGCCGTGATCTCTCTGGTGGCAGGAAAATCAATCCTCCACTTT.

This clonotype was counted ten times or more. The germline gene is not matched at one end of the junction; a read error may be the cause. This chain links TRBV19 with TRBJ2-3; 8 positions match TRBD1. Per germline, CDR1 LNHDA and CDR2 SQIVND (reference sequence). The CDR3 contains 15 residues. This CDR3 reads CASSRRTGSTDTQYF. In nucleotides, the CDR3 is TGCGCCAGCAGCCGCCGGACAGGGAGCACAGATACGCAGTATTTT.

This clonotype was counted only a few times. The rearrangement uses TRBV27 and TRBJ2-1; D uncertain. The CDR3 contains 16 residues. Trimming removed 5 bases from V and 6 bases from J, with 20 bases in between. CDR1 MNHEY and CDR2 SMNVEV come from the germline V gene (reference sequence). The chain's CDR3 is CASSPILVLTLNEQFF. The DNA of the CDR3 is TGTGCCAGCAGTCCCATCCTAGTTCTCACACTCAATGAGCAGTTCTTC.

This clonotype was counted ten times or more. The chain uses TRBV2 and TRBJ2-7; D uncertain. The length of the CDR3 is 15 residues. The germline gives CDR1 SNHLY, CDR2 FYNNEI. The V gene lost 2 bases and the J gene lost 2 bases, with 13 bases spanning the gap. CDR3 protein: CASSEPVEQPYEQYF. The CDR3 bases are TGTGCCAGCAGTGAACCCGTAGAACAGCCCTACGAGCAGTACTTC.

The V and J genes are TRBV9 and TRBJ1-1; D might be TRBD1 (6 bases). Trimming cost V 6 bases and J 1 base, with 16 bases left between them. The CDR3 is 15 amino acids. CDR1 is SGDLS and CDR2 is YYNGEE in the germline V gene. CDR3 sequence (DNA): TGTGCCAGCACTCACGTGGGGGGGGCGAACACTGAAGCTTTCTTT. It is translated as CASTHVGGANTEAFF.

This clonotype was observed a few times. The chain has TRBV24-1 and TRBJ2-5; D call uncertain. Germline V CDR1 and CDR2: KGHDR, SFDVKD. This CDR3 spans 14 amino acids. V lost 0 bases to trimming and J lost 1 base, with 5 bases between them. CDR3 loop: CATSDLGSQETQYF. The CDR3 DNA follows: TGTGCCACCAGTGATTTGGGCAGCCAAGAGACCCAGTACTTC.

This clonotype was seen many times. The gene calls are TRBV12-3 or TRBV12-4 and TRBJ1-1; tentatively, D is TRBD1 (6 bases). The CDR3 has 14 amino acids. Trimming removed 5 bases from V and 3 bases from J, with 13 bases in between. CDR3 amino acids: CASSPTGRDTEAFF. Written as DNA, the CDR3 is TGTGCCAGCAGTCCTACAGGGAGGGACACTGAAGCTTTCTTT.

A word on this clonotype: Possible read error: a much larger clone is one base away. The chain joins TRBV28 to TRBJ1-1; D uncertain. The V end was cut by 7 bases, the J end by 6 bases, with 18 bases between. Germline V gene data show CDR1 as MDHEN and CDR2 as SYDVKM. CDR3 length: 14 amino acids. The CDR3 here is CASTFMGGNPEAFF. For the CDR3, the DNA is TGTGCCAGCACCTTCATGGGAGGGAATCCTGAAGCTTTCTTT.

This clonotype was counted ten times or more. The chain carries TRBV25-1 and TRBJ2-7; D gene uncertain. Germline-derived CDR1 and CDR2 are MGHDK and SYGVNS. V was pared by 4 bases and J by 0 bases, with 4 bases between. The CDR3 runs 12 residues. CDR3 DNA sequence: TGTGCCAGCAGTGTAGACTCCTACGAGCAGTACTTC. It encodes CASSVDSYEQYF.

Ten or more counts support this clonotype. The chain couples TRBV12-3 or TRBV12-4 to TRBJ2-7; D is unclear. The CDR3 has 13 residues. V was clipped by 1 base and J by 5 bases, with 9 bases between them. The CDR3 spells CASSLEGQDEQYF. Written as DNA, the CDR3 is TGTGCCAGCAGTTTAGAAGGGCAGGACGAGCAGTACTTC.

Comments on this clonotype: Given a much more abundant clone one base away, this may be a read error. The gene calls are TRBV12-3 or TRBV12-4 and TRBJ2-1, with 8 bases lining up with TRBD1. This CDR3 is 17 amino acids long. J lost 4 bases, V lost 5 bases, and 13 bases had no gene match. Here the CDR3 DNA reads TGTGCCAGCAGTGAGTCGTTAGGGACAGGCCCTTACAATGAGCAGTTCTTC. The encoded protein is CASSESLGTGPYNEQFF.

This clonotype was seen repeatedly, ten times or more. J is TRBJ1-5 and V is TRBV20-1, with 7 bases fitting TRBD1. Germline V lookup: CDR1 DFQATT, CDR2 SNEGSKA (reference sequence). V trimming: 1 base; J trimming: 5 bases; junction bases outside the gene matches: 5. CDR3 length: 14 amino acids. The CDR3 is CSARVAGGYQPQHF. CDR3 sequence (DNA): TGCAGTGCTAGAGTGGCAGGGGGGTATCAGCCCCAGCATTTT.

This clonotype was found a few times. The chain is built from TRBV30 and TRBJ1-3, with a weak D call TRBD1 (5 bases). The CDR3 spans 16 residues. The V end was cut by 3 bases, the J end by 1 base, with 16 bases between. The V gene's germline CDR1 is GTSNPN and CDR2 SVGIG (reference sequence). CDR3 in amino acids: CAWSAGTAVSGNTIYF. The DNA for the CDR3 is TGTGCCTGGAGCGCCGGGACTGCTGTATCTGGAAACACCATATATTTT.

This clonotype has ten or more counts. This chain uses TRBV30 with TRBJ2-7; D unclear. V was clipped by 0 bases and J by 6 bases, with 6 bases between them. The germline V gene has CDR1 GTSNPN and CDR2 SVGIG (reference sequence). The CDR3 is 11 residues long. This CDR3 is CAWSVSGEQYF. For the CDR3, the DNA is TGTGCCTGGAGTGTGAGTGGCGAGCAGTACTTC. Variable domain in full (rest from reference TRBV30 and TRBJ2-7): SQTIHQWPATLVQPVGSPLSLECTVEGTSNPNLYWYRQAAGRGLQLLFYSVGIGQISSEVPQNLSASRPQDRQFILSSKKLLLSDSGFYLCAWSVSGEQYFGPGTRLTVT.

This clonotype was seen many times. The V gene is TRBV5-1, the J gene TRBJ2-2; D ambiguous. The CDR3 is 17 amino acids. Germline V gene data show CDR1 as SGHRS and CDR2 as YFSETQ. With 0 bases removed from V and 8 bases from J, the gap between germline ends came to 20 bases. CDR3 residues: CASSLAADLVRSGELFF. The CDR3 nucleotides are TGCGCCAGCAGCTTGGCCGCGGATCTAGTGAGATCTGGGGAGCTGTTTTTT.

J is TRBJ2-2 and V is TRBV19, with TRBD2 identical over 14 bases. The CDR3 loop spans 16 amino acids. Trimming took 4 bases from V and 5 from J; bases not matched to a gene: 3. From germline, CDR1 is LNHDA and CDR2 SQIVND (reference sequence). The CDR3 reads CASSRTSGRYTGELFF. In DNA, the CDR3 is TGTGCCAGTAGTAGGACTAGCGGGAGGTATACCGGGGAGCTGTTTTTT.

This clonotype was observed a single time. An end of the junction does not agree with germline; a read error may underlie this. The chain recombines TRBV7-3 with TRBJ2-3; D is ambiguous. Germline CDR1 reads SGHTA; CDR2 reads FQGTGA. The CDR3 consists of 17 residues. The CDR3 protein is CASSLSARRSGTDAQYF. In nucleotides, the CDR3 is TGTGCCAGCAGCTTATCGGCCCGGCGGTCTGGCACAGATGCGCAGTATTTT.

This clonotype was counted at least ten times. V and J are TRBV2 and TRBJ2-7; 12 nucleotides match TRBD2. This CDR3 spans 13 amino acids. J gave up 6 bases and V 8 bases, and 5 bases lay outside the gene matches. Germline CDR1 and CDR2: SNHLY and FYNNEI. The CDR3 region is CASDLAGGREQYF. CDR3 nucleotide sequence: TGTGCCAGCGACCTAGCGGGAGGGCGCGAGCAGTACTTC.

This clonotype was picked up many times. This chain links TRBV9 with TRBJ2-7; 14 nucleotides align to TRBD2. V lost 0 bases, J lost 3 bases, and 5 bases stayed unmatched. Germline values: CDR1 SGDLS, CDR2 YYNGEE. The CDR3 consists of 17 residues. Written as DNA, the CDR3 is TGTGCCAGCAGCGTAGGCGGAGGGACTAGCGGGAGCTACGAGCAGTACTTC. This sequence encodes CASSVGGGTSGSYEQYF.

This clonotype was found many times. The chain employs TRBV7-3 and TRBJ1-1; 7 nucleotides align to TRBD1. The trim removed 2 bases at V and 4 bases at J, leaving 4 bases unmatched. The CDR3 loop spans 14 amino acids. Germline CDR1 is SGHTA and CDR2 is FQGTGA. CDR3: CASSLEGASTEAFF. In nucleotides, the CDR3 is TGTGCCAGCAGCTTAGAGGGGGCCAGCACTGAAGCTTTCTTT. The entire variable domain, with the rest obtained from reference TRBV7-3 and TRBJ1-1, is as follows: GAGVSQTPSNKVTEKGKYVELRCDPISGHTALYWYRQSLGQGPEFLIYFQGTGAADDSGLPNDRFFAVRPEGSVSTLKIQRTERGDSAVYLCASSLEGASTEAFFGQGTRLTVV.